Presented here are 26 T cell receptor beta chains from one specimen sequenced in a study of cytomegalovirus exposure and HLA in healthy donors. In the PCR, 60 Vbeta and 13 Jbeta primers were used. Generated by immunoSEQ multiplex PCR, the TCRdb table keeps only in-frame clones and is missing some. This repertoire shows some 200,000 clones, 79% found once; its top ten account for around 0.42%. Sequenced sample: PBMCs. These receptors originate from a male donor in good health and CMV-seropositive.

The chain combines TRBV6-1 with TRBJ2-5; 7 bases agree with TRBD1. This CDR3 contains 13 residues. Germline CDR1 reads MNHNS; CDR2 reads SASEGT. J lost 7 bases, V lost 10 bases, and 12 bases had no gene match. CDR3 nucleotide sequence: TGTGCCACCCGGCCGACAGGGTACGGGACCCAGTACTTC. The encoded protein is CATRPTGYGTQYF.

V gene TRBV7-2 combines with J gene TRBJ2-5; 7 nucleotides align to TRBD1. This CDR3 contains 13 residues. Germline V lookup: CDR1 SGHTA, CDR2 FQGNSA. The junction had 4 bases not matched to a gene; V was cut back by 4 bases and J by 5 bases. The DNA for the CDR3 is TGTGCCAGCAGCTCGACAGGGTATGAGACCCAGTACTTC. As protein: CASSSTGYETQYF.

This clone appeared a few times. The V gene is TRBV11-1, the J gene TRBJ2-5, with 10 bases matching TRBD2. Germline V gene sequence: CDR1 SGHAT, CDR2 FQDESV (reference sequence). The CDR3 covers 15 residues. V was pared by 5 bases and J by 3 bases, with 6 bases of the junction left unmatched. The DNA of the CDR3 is TGTGCCAGCAGCCCGACTAGCGGGTGGGAAGAGACCCAGTACTTC. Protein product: CASSPTSGWEETQYF.

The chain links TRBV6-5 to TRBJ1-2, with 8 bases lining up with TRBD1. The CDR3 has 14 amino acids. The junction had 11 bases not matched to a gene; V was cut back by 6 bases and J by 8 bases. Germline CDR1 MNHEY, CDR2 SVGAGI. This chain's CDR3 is CASSLDRGPRGYTF. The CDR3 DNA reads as TGTGCCAGCAGCTTAGACAGGGGCCCCCGGGGCTACACCTTC.

Written as DNA, the CDR3 is TGTGCCAGCAGCTTGGATCGGGCGGGAGTGGGCACAGATACGCAGTATTTT. It specifies CASSLDRAGVGTDTQYF. The chain recombines TRBV7-2 with TRBJ2-3, with 7 bases aligning to TRBD2. There are 17 residues in the CDR3. Per germline, CDR1 SGHTA and CDR2 FQGNSA. J gave up 1 base and V 3 bases, and 10 bases lay outside the gene matches.

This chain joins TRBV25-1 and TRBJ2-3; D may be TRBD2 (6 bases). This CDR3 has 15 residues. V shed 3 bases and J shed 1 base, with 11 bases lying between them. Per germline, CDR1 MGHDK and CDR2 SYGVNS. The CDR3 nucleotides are TGTGCCAGCAGTGAGCGGCGGGATCGCACAGATACGCAGTATTTT. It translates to CASSERRDRTDTQYF.

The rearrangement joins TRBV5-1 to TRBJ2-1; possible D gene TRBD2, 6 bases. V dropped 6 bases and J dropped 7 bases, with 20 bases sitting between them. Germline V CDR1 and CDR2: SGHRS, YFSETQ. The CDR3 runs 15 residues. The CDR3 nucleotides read TGCGCCAGCACCACGGGACTCCTGGCCCTAAATGAGCAGTTCTTC. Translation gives CASTTGLLALNEQFF.

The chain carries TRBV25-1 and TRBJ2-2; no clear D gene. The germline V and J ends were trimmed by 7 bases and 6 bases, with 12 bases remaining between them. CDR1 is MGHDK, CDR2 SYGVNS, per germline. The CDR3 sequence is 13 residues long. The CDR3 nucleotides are TGTGCCAGCACCGACCAGGCAGCCGGGGAGCTGTTTTTT. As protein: CASTDQAAGELFF.

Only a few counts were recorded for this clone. CDR3 coding DNA: TGTGCCAGCAGCCAATCCTATGGCTACACCTTC. Protein product: CASSQSYGYTF. The V gene is TRBV5-6, the J gene TRBJ1-2; D remains ambiguous. V was clipped by 4 bases and J by 4 bases, with 5 bases between them. The germline gives CDR1 SGHDT, CDR2 YYEEEE. The CDR3 has 11 residues.

In DNA form, the CDR3 reads TGTGCCATCAGTACCCCGGGACAGACTTTGGACGAGCAGTACTTC. Its protein product is CAISTPGQTLDEQYF. The chain uses TRBV10-3 and TRBJ2-7; 7 positions agree with TRBD1. After removal of 5 bases from V and 5 bases from J, the junction contained 12 bases not matched to a gene. Germline CDR1 and CDR2: ENHRY and SYGVKD. The CDR3 length is 15 residues.

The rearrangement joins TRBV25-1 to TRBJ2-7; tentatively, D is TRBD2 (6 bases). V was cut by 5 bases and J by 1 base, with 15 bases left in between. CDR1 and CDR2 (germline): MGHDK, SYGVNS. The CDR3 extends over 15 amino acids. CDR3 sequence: CASSFTGVLSYEQYF. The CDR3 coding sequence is TGTGCCAGCAGTTTTACGGGAGTTCTGTCCTACGAGCAGTACTTC.

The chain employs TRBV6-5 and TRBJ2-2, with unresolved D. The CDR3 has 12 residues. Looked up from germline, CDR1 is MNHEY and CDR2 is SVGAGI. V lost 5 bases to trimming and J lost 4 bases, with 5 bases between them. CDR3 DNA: TGTGCCAGCAGTGAGGTCACCGGGGAGCTGTTTTTT. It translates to CASSEVTGELFF.

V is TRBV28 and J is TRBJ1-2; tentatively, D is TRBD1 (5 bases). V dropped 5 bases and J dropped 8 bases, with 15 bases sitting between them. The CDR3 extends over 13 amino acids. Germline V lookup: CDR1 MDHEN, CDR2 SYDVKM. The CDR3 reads CASSKTGTGGYTF. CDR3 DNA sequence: TGTGCCAGCAGTAAAACCGGGACTGGAGGCTACACCTTC.

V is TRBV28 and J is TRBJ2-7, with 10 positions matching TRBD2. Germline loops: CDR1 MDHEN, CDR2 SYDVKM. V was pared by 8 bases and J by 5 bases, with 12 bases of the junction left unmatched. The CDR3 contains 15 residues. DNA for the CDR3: TGTGCCAGCCTCCTAGAGCGGGAGGGAATCAACGAGCAGTACTTC. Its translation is CASLLEREGINEQYF.

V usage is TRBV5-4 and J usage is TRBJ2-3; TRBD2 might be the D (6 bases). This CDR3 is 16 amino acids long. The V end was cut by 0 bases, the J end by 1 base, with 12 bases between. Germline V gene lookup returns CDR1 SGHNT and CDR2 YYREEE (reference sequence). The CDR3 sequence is CASSLALARRTDTQYF. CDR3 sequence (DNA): TGTGCCAGCAGCTTGGCTCTAGCGAGACGCACAGATACGCAGTATTTT.

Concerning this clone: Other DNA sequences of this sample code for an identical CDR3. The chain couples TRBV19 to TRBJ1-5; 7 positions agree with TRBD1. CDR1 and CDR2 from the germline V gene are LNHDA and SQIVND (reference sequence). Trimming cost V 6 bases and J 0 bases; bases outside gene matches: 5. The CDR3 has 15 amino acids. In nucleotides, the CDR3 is TGTGCCAGTAGCACGACAGGGTATAGCAATCAGCCCCAGCATTTT. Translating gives CASSTTGYSNQPQHF.

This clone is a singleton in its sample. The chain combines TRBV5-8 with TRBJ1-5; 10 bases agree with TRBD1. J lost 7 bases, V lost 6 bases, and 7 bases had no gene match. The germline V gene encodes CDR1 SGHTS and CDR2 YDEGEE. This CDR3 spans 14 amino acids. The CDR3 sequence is CASNSGTGVQPQHF. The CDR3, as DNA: TGTGCCAGCAACTCGGGGACAGGGGTCCAGCCCCAGCATTTT.

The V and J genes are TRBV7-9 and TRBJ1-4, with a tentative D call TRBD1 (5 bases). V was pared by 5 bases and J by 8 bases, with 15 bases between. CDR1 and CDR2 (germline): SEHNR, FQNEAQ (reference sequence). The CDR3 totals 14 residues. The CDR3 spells CASSPRLGGEKLFF. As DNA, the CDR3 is TGTGCCAGCAGCCCACGGCTCGGGGGGGAAAAACTGTTTTTT. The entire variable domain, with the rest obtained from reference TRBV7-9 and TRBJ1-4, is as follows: DTGVSQNPRHKITKRGQNVTFRCDPISEHNRLYWYRQTLGQGPEFLTYFQNEAQLEKSRLLSDRFSAERPKGSFSTLEIQRTEQGDSAMYLCASSPRLGGEKLFFGSGTQLSVL.

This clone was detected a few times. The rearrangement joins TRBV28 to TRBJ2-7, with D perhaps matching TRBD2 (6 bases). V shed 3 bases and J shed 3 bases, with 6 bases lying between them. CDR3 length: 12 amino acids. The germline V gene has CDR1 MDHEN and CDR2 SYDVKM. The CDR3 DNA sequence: TGTGCCAGCAGTTTGGGGGGCTACGAGCAGTACTTC. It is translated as CASSLGGYEQYF.

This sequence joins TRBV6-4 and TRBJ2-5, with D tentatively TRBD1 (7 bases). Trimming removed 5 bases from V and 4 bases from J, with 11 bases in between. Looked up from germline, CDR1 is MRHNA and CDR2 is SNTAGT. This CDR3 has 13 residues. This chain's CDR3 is CASSRQGGETQYF. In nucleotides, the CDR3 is TGTGCCAGCAGTCGACAGGGAGGAGAGACCCAGTACTTC.

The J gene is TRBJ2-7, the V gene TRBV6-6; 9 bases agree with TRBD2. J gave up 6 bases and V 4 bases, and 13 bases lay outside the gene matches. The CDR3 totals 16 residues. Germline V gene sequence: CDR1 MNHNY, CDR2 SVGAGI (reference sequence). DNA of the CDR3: TGTGCCAGCAGTTTTGTAGCGGGAGCCCCCGATCTCGAGCAGTACTTC. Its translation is CASSFVAGAPDLEQYF.

The CDR3 DNA follows: TGTGCCAGCAGTTACTCAAACAATGTAAGCAATCAGCCCCAGCATTTT. Translation gives CASSYSNNVSNQPQHF. The chain uses TRBV6-6 and TRBJ1-5; D unresolved. The CDR3 length is 16 residues. CDR1 is MNHNY, CDR2 SVGAGI, per germline (reference sequence). V shed 0 bases and J shed 1 base, with 10 bases lying between them.

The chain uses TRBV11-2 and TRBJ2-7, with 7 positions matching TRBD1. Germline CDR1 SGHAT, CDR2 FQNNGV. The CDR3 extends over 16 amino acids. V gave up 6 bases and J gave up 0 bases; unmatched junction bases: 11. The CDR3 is CASRKDPGTDSYEQYF. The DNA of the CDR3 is TGTGCCAGCAGAAAAGATCCAGGGACAGACTCCTACGAGCAGTACTTC.

CDR3 bases: TGTGCCAGCAGCTCTGCGGTCTATTTCACCTTC. Translating gives CASSSAVYFTF. V gene TRBV28 combines with J gene TRBJ1-2, with no clear D. V lost 6 bases and J lost 13, with 15 bases in between. The CDR3 runs to 11 residues. Germline CDR1 reads MDHEN; CDR2 reads SYDVKM.

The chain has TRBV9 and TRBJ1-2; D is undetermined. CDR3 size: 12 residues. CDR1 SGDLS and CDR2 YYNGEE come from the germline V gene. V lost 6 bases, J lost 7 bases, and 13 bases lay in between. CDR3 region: CASTPDEGGYTF. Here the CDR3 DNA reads TGTGCCAGCACCCCCGACGAGGGTGGCTACACCTTC.

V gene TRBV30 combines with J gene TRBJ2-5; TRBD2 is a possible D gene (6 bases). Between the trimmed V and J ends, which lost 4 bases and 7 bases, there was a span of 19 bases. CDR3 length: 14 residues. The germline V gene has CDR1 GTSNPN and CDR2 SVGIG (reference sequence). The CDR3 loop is CAWTGTHLRGTQYF. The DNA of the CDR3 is TGTGCCTGGACCGGGACTCACCTGAGAGGGACCCAGTACTTC.